This T cell receptor (beta chain) was sequenced during a study of CD8 T cells in ankylosing spondylitis. Study results and caveats: Characteristic of ankylosing spondylitis blood, it appeared, was a TCR beta motif comprising 7 to 9 highly homologous variants. In synovial fluid and blood from reactive arthritis, some motif variants were previously reported. Matched ankylosing spondylitis synovial fluid reportedly contained a significantly enriched population of disease-linked clones.

The V gene lost 5 bases and the J gene lost 7 bases, with 18 bases spanning the gap. Germline V gives CDR1 LNHNV, CDR2 YYDKDF (reference sequence). The CDR3 has 14 amino acids. A word on this clonotype: What it recognizes is unknown.

The authors made TCR beta libraries by quantitative 5'-RACE with molecular barcodes. One entry per CDR3 protein, called by TCRdb with MiXCR from the 5' RACE reads. The sample includes hundreds of thousands of distinct CDR3 sequences, roughly 32% seen only once; the top ten take around 4.4%. The chain joins TRBV15 to TRBJ2-7; the D gene is possibly TRBD2 (5 bases). This clonotype was sampled from a male donor with ankylosing spondylitis or in good health (not recorded which). The sequenced material came from blood, either unsorted or a sorted T cell fraction (not recorded which). The CDR3 DNA sequence: TGTGCCACCAGCCCGTACGGGGTCGAGAGGGAGCAGTACTTC. This translates into CATSPYGVEREQYF.